A selection of T cell receptor beta chains follows, all from one sample in a study of blood T cell repertoires in COVID-19. TCRdb's table, derived via immunoSEQ multiplex PCR, lists solely in-frame clones and lacks some. The sample yields 300,000 to 400,000 clones, around 90% seen once. Sequenced material: PBMCs or T cells enriched from blood (not recorded which). The receptors originated from a woman between 18 and 30 years old who had recovered from COVID-19. CDR3s include the opening cysteine and the closing phenylalanine or tryptophan. Each record gives: D gene, V gene, clone size, J gene, CDR3 DNA, CDR3 protein. D genes are given only for firm matches. The listing skips clone size in some rows; elsewhere it reads once, few, many or a size class.

-	TRBV19	-	TRBJ2-7	TGTGCCAGTAGTATAGTGGCAGGGGTATACGAGCAGTACTTC	CASSIVAGVYEQYF
TRBD1	TRBV27	-	TRBJ1-2	TGTGCCAGCAGCTACAGGGGTATTGGCTACACCTTC	CASSYRGIGYTF
TRBD1	TRBV5-1	-	TRBJ1-1	TGCGCCAGCAGCTTTCAACAGGGGGCCGGCACTGAAGCTTTCTTT	CASSFQQGAGTEAFF
TRBD2	TRBV11-3	-	TRBJ2-1	TGTGCCAGCAGCTTAGGCATAGCGGGACCCTACAATGAGCAGTTCTTC	CASSLGIAGPYNEQFF
-	TRBV27	-	TRBJ2-7	TGTGCCAGCAGTTACGGGCAGGGATTCTACGAGCAGTACTTC	CASSYGQGFYEQYF
TRBD1	TRBV5-4	-	TRBJ1-3	TGTGCCAGCAGCTCCGCAGGGGGCGGTCGTGGAAACACCATATATTTT	CASSSAGGGRGNTIYF
-	TRBV5-4	once	TRBJ2-7	TGTGCCAGCAACATCCTTGGGCCCTACGAGCAGTACTTC	CASNILGPYEQYF
TRBD1	TRBV5-4	-	TRBJ1-2	TGTGCCAGCAGCTTCGACAGGGCGGCCAAAGTGGGTGGCTACACCTTC	CASSFDRAAKVGGYTF
-	TRBV3-1/TRBV3-2	-	TRBJ2-3	TGTGCCAGCAGCCAAGATCCTGTACTAGCAAGAGATACGCAGTATTTT	CASSQDPVLARDTQYF
-	TRBV6-5	-	TRBJ1-2	TGTGCCAGCAGTCCGACAGCTAACTATGGCTACACCTTC	CASSPTANYGYTF
TRBD1	TRBV4-2	-	TRBJ1-5	TGTGCCAGCAGCCAAGATAACAGGGGACGGCAGCCCCAGCATTTT	CASSQDNRGRQPQHF
TRBD1	TRBV19	-	TRBJ2-5	TGTGCCAGTATGAAGACAGGGGTAGAGACCCAGTACTTC	CASMKTGVETQYF
-	TRBV30	-	TRBJ2-2	TGTGCCTGGAGCCCACCGCCGGACTCCACGAACACCGGGGAGCTGTTTTTT	CAWSPPPDSTNTGELFF
-	TRBV11-2	-	TRBJ2-7	TGTGCCAGCAGCTTATGGACAGCCGAGCAGTACTTC	CASSLWTAEQYF
TRBD2	TRBV3-1/TRBV3-2	once	TRBJ2-1	TGTGCCAGCAGCCAGTATAGCGGGGGCCTAGACAATGAGCAGTTCTTC	CASSQYSGGLDNEQFF
TRBD1	TRBV7-2	-	TRBJ1-1	TGTGCCAGCAGCTCGGGACAGGGGGCCTTTATTAACACTGAAGCTTTCTTT	CASSSGQGAFINTEAFF
-	TRBV12-2	-	TRBJ2-4	TGTGCAAGTCGCTTAGACAGGATAGCCAAAAACATTCAGTACTTC	CASRLDRIAKNIQYF
TRBD1	TRBV12-5	-	TRBJ1-1	TGTGCTAGTGGTTTGGGACAGGGGGGCTTAAACACTGAAGCTTTCTTT	CASGLGQGGLNTEAFF
-	TRBV28	-	TRBJ1-1	TGTGCCAGCAGGGGACACCTGAACACTGAAGCTTTCTTT	CASRGHLNTEAFF
-	TRBV5-8	-	TRBJ1-2	TGTGCCAGCAGCTTTAAAGGGAGGGAAGACGAAGGCTACACCTTC	CASSFKGREDEGYTF
-	TRBV10-1	few	TRBJ1-6	TGCGCCAGCAGTATTGACAGGAGTAATTCACCCCTCCACTTT	CASSIDRSNSPLHF
TRBD1	TRBV11-2	-	TRBJ2-2	TGTGCCAGCAGTATAGACAGGGGCGGGGAGCTGTTTTTT	CASSIDRGGELFF
-	TRBV5-1	few	TRBJ1-3	TGCGCCAGCAGCTTGAGATCCAATTACGGCTCTGGAAACACCATATATTTT	CASSLRSNYGSGNTIYF
-	TRBV6-2/TRBV6-3	-	TRBJ2-2	TGTGCCAGCAGTTACGCAGGGGGTAGCGGAAACGGGGAGCTGTTTTTT	CASSYAGGSGNGELFF
TRBD2	TRBV7-2	-	TRBJ2-1	TGTGCCAGCAGCTTAGGACTAGCGGGGACCTACAATGAGCAGTTCTTC	CASSLGLAGTYNEQFF
TRBD1	TRBV2	-	TRBJ1-5	TGTGCCAGCAGTGGTCGGGACAGGGGAGGTGGCAATCAGCCCCAGCATTTT	CASSGRDRGGGNQPQHF
-	TRBV4-3	once	TRBJ2-5	TGCGCCAGCAGCCAAGACTCTAAACCGGGTATTCAAGAGACCCAGTACTTC	CASSQDSKPGIQETQYF
-	TRBV7-9	-	TRBJ1-5	TGTGCCAGCAGCTTATCGACCCAGGACCAGCATTTT	CASSLSTQDQHF
TRBD2	TRBV7-8	-	TRBJ2-5	TGTGCCAGCAGCCTTCTATCGGGGGGGCATCGCCAAGAGACCCAGTACTTC	CASSLLSGGHRQETQYF